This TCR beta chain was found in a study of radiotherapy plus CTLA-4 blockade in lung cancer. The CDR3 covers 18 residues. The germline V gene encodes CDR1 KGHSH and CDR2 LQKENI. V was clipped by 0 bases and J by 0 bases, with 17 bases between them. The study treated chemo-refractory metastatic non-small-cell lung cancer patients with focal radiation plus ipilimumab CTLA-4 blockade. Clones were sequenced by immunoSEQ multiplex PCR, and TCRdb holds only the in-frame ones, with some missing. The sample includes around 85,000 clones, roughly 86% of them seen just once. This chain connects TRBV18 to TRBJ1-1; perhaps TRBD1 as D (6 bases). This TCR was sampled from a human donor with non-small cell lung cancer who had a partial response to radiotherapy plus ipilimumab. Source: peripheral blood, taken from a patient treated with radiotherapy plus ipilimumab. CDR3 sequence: CASSPPSRGIALNTEAFF. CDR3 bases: TGTGCCAGCTCACCACCGTCCAGGGGCATAGCTTTGAACACTGAAGCTTTCTTT.